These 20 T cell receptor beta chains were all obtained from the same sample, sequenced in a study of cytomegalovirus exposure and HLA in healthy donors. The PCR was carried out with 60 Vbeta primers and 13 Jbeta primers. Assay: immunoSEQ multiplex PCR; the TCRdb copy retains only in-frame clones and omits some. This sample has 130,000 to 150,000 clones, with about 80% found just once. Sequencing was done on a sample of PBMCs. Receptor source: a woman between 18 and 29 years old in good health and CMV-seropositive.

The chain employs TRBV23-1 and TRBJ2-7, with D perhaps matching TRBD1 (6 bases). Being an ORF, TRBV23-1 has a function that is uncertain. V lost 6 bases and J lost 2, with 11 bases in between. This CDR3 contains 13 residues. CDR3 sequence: CASRIGGTYEQYF. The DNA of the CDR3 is TGCGCCAGCAGGATTGGGGGCACCTACGAGCAGTACTTC.

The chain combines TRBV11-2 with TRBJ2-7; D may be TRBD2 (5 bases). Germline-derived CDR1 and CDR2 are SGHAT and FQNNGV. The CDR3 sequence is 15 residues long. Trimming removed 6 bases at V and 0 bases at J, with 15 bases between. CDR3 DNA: TGTGCCAGCAGTCCCCGGGGAAAGGACTCCTACGAGCAGTACTTC. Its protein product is CASSPRGKDSYEQYF.

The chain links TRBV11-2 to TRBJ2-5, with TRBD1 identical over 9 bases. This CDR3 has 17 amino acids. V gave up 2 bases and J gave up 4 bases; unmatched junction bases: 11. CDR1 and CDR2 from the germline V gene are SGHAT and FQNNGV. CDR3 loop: CASSLSKRTGDGETQYF. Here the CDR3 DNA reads TGTGCCAGCAGCTTAAGTAAACGGACAGGGGATGGAGAGACCCAGTACTTC.

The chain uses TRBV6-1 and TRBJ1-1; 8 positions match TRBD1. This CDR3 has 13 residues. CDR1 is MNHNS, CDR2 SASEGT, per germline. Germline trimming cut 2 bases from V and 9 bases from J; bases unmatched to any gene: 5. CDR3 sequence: CASSENRDRKAFF. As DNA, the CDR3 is TGTGCCAGCAGTGAAAACCGGGACAGGAAAGCTTTCTTT.

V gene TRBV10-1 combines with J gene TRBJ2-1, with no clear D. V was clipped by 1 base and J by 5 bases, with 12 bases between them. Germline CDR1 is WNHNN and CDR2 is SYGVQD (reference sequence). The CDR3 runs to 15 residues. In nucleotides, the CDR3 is TGCGCCAGCAGTGAGTGGTCAGACCGGGACAATGAGCAGTTCTTC. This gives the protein CASSEWSDRDNEQFF.

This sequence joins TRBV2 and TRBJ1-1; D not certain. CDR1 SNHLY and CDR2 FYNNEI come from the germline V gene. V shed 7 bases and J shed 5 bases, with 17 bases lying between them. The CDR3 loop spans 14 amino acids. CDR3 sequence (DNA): TGTGCCAGCATTCCGACCGAGGCTGCAACTGAAGCTTTCTTT. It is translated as CASIPTEAATEAFF.

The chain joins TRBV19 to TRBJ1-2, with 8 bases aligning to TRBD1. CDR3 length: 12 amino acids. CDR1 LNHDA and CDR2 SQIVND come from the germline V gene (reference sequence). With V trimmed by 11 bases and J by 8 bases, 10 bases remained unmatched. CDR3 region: CAARTGNVGYTF. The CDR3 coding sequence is TGTGCCGCGAGGACAGGGAATGTAGGCTACACCTTC.

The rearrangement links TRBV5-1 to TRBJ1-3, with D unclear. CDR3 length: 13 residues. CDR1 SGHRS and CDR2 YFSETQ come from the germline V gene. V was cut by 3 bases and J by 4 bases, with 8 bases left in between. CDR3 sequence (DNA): TGCGCCAGCAGCTCCGCGGGGGGAAACACCATATATTTT. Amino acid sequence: CASSSAGGNTIYF.

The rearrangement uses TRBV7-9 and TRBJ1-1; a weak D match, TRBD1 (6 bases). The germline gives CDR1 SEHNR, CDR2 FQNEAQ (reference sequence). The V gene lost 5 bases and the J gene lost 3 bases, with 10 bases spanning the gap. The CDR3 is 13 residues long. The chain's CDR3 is CASSTNRDTEAFF. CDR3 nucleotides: TGTGCCAGCAGCACCAACAGGGACACTGAAGCTTTCTTT.

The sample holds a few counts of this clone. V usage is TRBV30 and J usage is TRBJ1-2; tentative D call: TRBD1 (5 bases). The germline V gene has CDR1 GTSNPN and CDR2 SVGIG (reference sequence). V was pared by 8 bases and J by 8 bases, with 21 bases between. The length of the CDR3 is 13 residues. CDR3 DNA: TGTGCCCTGGAATCGGGGGATTATAAGGGCTACACCTTC. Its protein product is CALESGDYKGYTF.

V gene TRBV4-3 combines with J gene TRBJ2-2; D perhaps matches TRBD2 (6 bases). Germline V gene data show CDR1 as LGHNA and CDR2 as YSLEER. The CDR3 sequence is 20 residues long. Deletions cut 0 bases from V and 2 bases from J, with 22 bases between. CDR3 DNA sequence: TGCGCCAGCAGCCAAGATTACGGAAATTGGGGACTTCCAAACACCGGGGAGCTGTTTTTT. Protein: CASSQDYGNWGLPNTGELFF.

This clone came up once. CDR3 region: CASRRSENSPLHF. CDR3 bases: TGTGCCAGCAGGAGGTCGGAGAATTCACCCCTCCACTTT. V gene TRBV28 combines with J gene TRBJ1-6; unclear D gene. The CDR3 spans 13 residues. Germline CDR1 is MDHEN and CDR2 is SYDVKM. Between the trimmed V and J ends, which lost 6 bases and 7 bases, there was a span of 10 bases.

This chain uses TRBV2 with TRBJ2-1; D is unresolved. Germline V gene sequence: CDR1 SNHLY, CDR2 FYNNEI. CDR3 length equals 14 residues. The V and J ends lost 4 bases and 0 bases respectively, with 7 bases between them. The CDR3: CASSGLPSYNEQFF. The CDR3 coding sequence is TGTGCCAGCAGTGGACTGCCCTCCTACAATGAGCAGTTCTTC.

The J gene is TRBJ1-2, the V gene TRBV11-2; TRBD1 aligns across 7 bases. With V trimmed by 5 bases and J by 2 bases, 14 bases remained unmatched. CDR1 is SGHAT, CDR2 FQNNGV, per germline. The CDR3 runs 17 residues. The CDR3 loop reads CASSGLDRARDNYGYTF. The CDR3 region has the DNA TGTGCCAGCAGCGGATTAGACAGGGCGAGGGACAACTATGGCTACACCTTC.

The CDR3 region is CASRTTGGDGYTF. Here the CDR3 DNA reads TGTGCCAGCAGAACCACAGGGGGCGATGGCTACACCTTC. The gene calls are TRBV6-1 and TRBJ1-2; 9 bases are shared with TRBD1. The V gene end was trimmed by 6 bases and the J gene end by 6 bases; junction bases not matched to a gene: 5. The CDR3 contains 13 residues. Germline assignment: CDR1 MNHNS and CDR2 SASEGT.

The CDR3 loop reads CASSRWTGGNQPQHF. As DNA, the CDR3 is TGTGCCAGCAGTCGCTGGACAGGGGGCAATCAGCCCCAGCATTTT. The gene calls are TRBV27 and TRBJ1-5, with 9 bases lining up with TRBD1. In germline, CDR1 is MNHEY, CDR2 SMNVEV (reference sequence). This CDR3 comprises 15 residues. Trimming removed 5 bases from V and 2 bases from J; junction bases left unmatched: 4.

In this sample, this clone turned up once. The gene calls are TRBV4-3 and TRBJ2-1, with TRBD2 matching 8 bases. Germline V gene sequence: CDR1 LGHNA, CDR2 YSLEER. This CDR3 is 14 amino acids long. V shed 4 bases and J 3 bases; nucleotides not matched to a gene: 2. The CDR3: CASSLGGVYNEQFF. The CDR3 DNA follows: TGCGCCAGCAGCCTCGGGGGGGTCTACAATGAGCAGTTCTTC.

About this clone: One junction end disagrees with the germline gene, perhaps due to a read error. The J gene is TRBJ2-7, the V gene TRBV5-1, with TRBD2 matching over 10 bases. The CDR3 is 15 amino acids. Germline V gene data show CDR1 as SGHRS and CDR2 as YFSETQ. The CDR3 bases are TGCGCCAGCAGCGTTACTAGCGGGGAGGTCTACGAGCAGCACTTC. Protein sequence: CASSVTSGEVYEQHF.

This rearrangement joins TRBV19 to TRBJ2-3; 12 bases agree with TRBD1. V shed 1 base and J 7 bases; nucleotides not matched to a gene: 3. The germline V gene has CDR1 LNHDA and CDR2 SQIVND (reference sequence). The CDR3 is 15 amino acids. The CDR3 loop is CASSIGDRGQNTQYF. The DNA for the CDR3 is TGTGCCAGTAGTATAGGGGACAGGGGGCAAAATACGCAGTATTTT.

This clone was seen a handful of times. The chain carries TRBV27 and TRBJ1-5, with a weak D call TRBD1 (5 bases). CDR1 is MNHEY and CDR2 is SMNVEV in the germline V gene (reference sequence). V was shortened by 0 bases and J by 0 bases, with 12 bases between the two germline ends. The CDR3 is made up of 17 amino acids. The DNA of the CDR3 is TGTGCCAGCAGTTTATCGGGGGGTAGAGGTAGCAATCAGCCCCAGCATTTT. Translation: CASSLSGGRGSNQPQHF.